One and the same sample provided the 5 T cell receptor beta chains below, sequenced in a study of T cells after yellow fever vaccination. TCRdb redid the calling of the 5' RACE reads with MiXCR, one entry per CDR3 protein. The sample has about 550,000 distinct CDR3 sequences, 15% to 20% seen once. This specimen was PBMCs, taken 15 days after the yellow fever booster vaccination. All receptors derive from a man aged 30 to 39 who received the YFV17D yellow fever vaccine.

The chain employs TRBV18 and TRBJ2-7; D is possibly TRBD2 (6 bases). CDR3 length equals 14 residues. Germline V gene data show CDR1 as KGHSH and CDR2 as LQKENI. V lost 8 bases to trimming and J lost 2 bases, with 16 bases between them. The CDR3 reads CASTPVGSAYEQYF. The CDR3 DNA reads as TGTGCCAGCACCCCCGTCGGGAGCGCCTACGAGCAGTACTTC.

This chain joins TRBV5-1 and TRBJ2-2; 8 nucleotides align to TRBD1. V gave up 2 bases and J gave up 2 bases; unmatched junction bases: 8. CDR1 and CDR2 from the germline V gene are SGHRS and YFSETQ. The CDR3 has 17 amino acids. As DNA, the CDR3 is TGCGCCAGCAGCTTACCCCCCGGGACAGGCAACACCGGGGAGCTGTTTTTT. Amino acids: CASSLPPGTGNTGELFF.

J is TRBJ2-7 and V is TRBV6-5; 8 bases are shared with TRBD1. J lost 12 bases, V lost 0 bases, and 10 bases had no gene match. Per germline, CDR1 MNHEY and CDR2 SVGAGI. This CDR3 spans 14 amino acids. The CDR3, as DNA: TGTGCCAGCAGTTACTCCCGGACAGGGAATATCGTGTACTTC. It encodes CASSYSRTGNIVYF.

This clonotype showed up many times. One junction end disagrees with the germline gene, perhaps due to a read error. DNA of the CDR3: TGTGCCAGCAGCTTAAGCGGGGGCCCAGATACGCAGTATTTT. It translates to CASSLSGGPDTQYF. This chain connects TRBV5-1 to TRBJ2-3; 8 bases align to TRBD2. Germline V gene sequence: CDR1 SGHRS, CDR2 YFSETQ. This CDR3 is 14 amino acids long. The full variable domain, its missing parts supplied by reference TRBV5-1 and TRBJ2-3, is KAGVTQTPRYLIKTRGQQVTLSCSPISGHRSVSWYQQTPGQGLQFLFEYFSETQRNKGNFPGRFSGRQFSNSRSEMNVSTLELGDSALYLCASSLSGGPDTQYFGPGTRLTVL.

The rearrangement links TRBV6-6 to TRBJ1-5; D unclear. The CDR3 extends over 13 amino acids. The ends were cut back, 2 bases at V and 6 bases at J, with 8 bases in the middle. From germline, CDR1 is MNHNY and CDR2 SVGAGI (reference sequence). The CDR3 protein is CASSYGHGQPQHF. The CDR3 DNA is TGTGCCAGCAGTTACGGTCATGGTCAGCCCCAGCATTTT.